This T cell receptor (beta chain) emerged from a study of cytomegalovirus exposure and HLA in healthy donors. Study-wide findings and caveats: In vitro testing confirmed a few CMV-associated chains as specific for CMV antigens. Owing to their indistinguishability, certain V segments, notably TRBV6-2 and TRBV6-3, were excluded.

Per germline, CDR1 MGHRA and CDR2 YSYEKL. Unmatched junction bases numbered 11, after V lost 2 bases and J lost 8 bases. The CDR3 has 15 residues. Concerning this clone: Its matching antigen is unknown.

Primers: 60 Vbeta forward and 13 Jbeta reverse. Some clones are missing from TCRdb's copy, which holds only in-frame ones; the method was immunoSEQ multiplex PCR. The sample contains around 180,000 clones, about four fifths of which appear only once. The gene calls are TRBV4-1 and TRBJ1-2; the match to TRBD1 covers 7 bases. The TCR sequence derives from a male donor in good health and CMV-seronegative. Sequenced material: PBMCs. The chain's CDR3 is CASSQPATGRLGYTF. DNA for the CDR3: TGCGCCAGCAGCCAACCTGCGACAGGGAGGCTCGGCTACACCTTC.